These 2 T cell receptor beta chains originate from one sample sequenced in a study of a mutant IDH1 vaccine in newly diagnosed glioma listed by TCRdb under 2021. Library creation used the immunoSEQ multiplex PCR assay. As stored in TCRdb, this immuneACCESS dataset retains in-frame rearrangements with V and J assigned. A fraction of the clones does not appear; measured against another copy, unresolved V genes explain less than half of the discrepancy, and the remainder lacks a known reason. Counted in this sample were about 56,000 clones; about 80% of them appeared once. The biggest ten clones account for over 4.5% of the sample. Their antigens remain unidentified. What this sample's time point label stands for: week 47, end of study. Each vaccine dose, consisting of 300 ug of a 20-mer mutant IDH1 peptide in Montanide, was administered subcutaneously with topical imiquimod. The starting material was PBMCs, obtained from a glioma patient whose treatment included an IDH1 peptide vaccine. The receptors derive from a man between 45 and 60 years old with glioma.

This clone was counted a few times. The genes are TRBV5-6 and TRBJ1-2, with 8 nucleotides matching TRBD1. V lost 4 bases and J lost 6; bases outside the gene matches: 2. Germline assignment: CDR1 SGHDT and CDR2 YYEEEE. This CDR3 is 12 amino acids long. CDR3 region: CASSQTGDGYTF. The CDR3 DNA sequence: TGTGCCAGCAGCCAGACAGGGGATGGCTACACCTTC.

The CDR3 here is CSVATGYEQYF. The DNA for the CDR3 is TGCAGCGTTGCCACAGGGTACGAGCAGTACTTC. V usage is TRBV29-1 and J usage is TRBJ2-7, with D perhaps TRBD1 (6 bases). Germline values: CDR1 SQVTM, CDR2 ANQGSEA. The V gene lost 4 bases and the J gene lost 4 bases, with 8 bases spanning the gap. CDR3 length equals 11 residues.